This TCR beta chain comes out of a study of tumor and adjacent non-tumor tissue in lung cancer. About the research overall: There were about 12 adenocarcinoma, 2 squamous cell carcinoma and 1 small cell lung cancer cases.

The library came from three nested PCR rounds adapted from ARM-PCR protocols. TCRdb itself ran the multiplex PCR reads through MiXCR, one entry per CDR3 protein. Among over 100,000 distinct CDR3 sequences listed, about 61% were seen once. RNA was extracted from bulk tissue without any cell sorting. This non-tumor lung sample came from over 3 cm beyond the tumor edge. Donors were chemotherapy-naive, newly diagnosed lung cancer surgical patients in China, August–late 2014. CDR3 length: 12 residues. The germline V and J ends were trimmed by 1 base and 2 bases, with 6 bases remaining between them. Germline V CDR1 and CDR2: DFQATT, SNEGSKA (reference sequence). Notes on this clonotype: This could be a read error, since a much larger clone is one nucleotide away.

The sequence derives from a man in his 60s with non-small cell lung cancer. Sequenced sample: distant non-tumor lung tissue. The rearrangement joins TRBV20-1 to TRBJ2-7, with D unclear. The CDR3 here is CSARVEPYEQYF. CDR3 nucleotides: TGCAGTGCTAGAGTGGAGCCCTACGAGCAGTACTTC.